This TCR beta chain was identified during a study of OX40 agonist ivuxolimab in advanced cancers. As for the study in general: A mean age of around 60 years, range about 23 to 90, was recorded, and roughly 83% were male.

CDR1 is PRHDT, CDR2 FYEKMQ, per germline (reference sequence). Trimming removed 4 bases from V and 2 bases from J, with 12 bases in between. The CDR3 length is 14 residues. The protocol was immunoSEQ multiplex PCR, while the TCRdb copy is restricted to in-frame clones and leaves out a portion. The sample includes 20,000 to 25,000 clones, roughly 80% of them seen just once. This chain uses TRBV13 with TRBJ2-7, with TRBD1 as a possible D gene (7 bases). This TCR was recovered from an adult with an advanced solid tumor such as melanoma, head and neck, liver or kidney cancer. The sequenced sample was CD4+ or CD8+ T cells sorted from blood, obtained in a trial of the OX40 agonist ivuxolimab. CDR3 in amino acids: CASSYGGTAYEQYF. The CDR3 region has the DNA TGTGCCAGCAGCTATGGCGGGACAGCCTACGAGCAGTACTTC.